This is a list of T cell receptor beta chains from one sample in a study of blood T cell repertoires in COVID-19. Using immunoSEQ multiplex PCR, the repertoire was profiled, and TCRdb retains in-frame clones only, with some absent. The sample records 130,000 or so clones, 80% to 90% being singletons. Sequencing was performed on peripheral blood. These receptors all come from an older woman with acute or convalescent COVID-19. CDR3s include the opening cysteine and the closing phenylalanine or tryptophan. A D gene is named only where the DNA matches it firmly. Clone size, where shown, is once, few, many, or a class for clones that have expanded.

CDR3 length	clone size	D gene	V gene	J gene	CDR3 DNA	CDR3 protein
14	-	-	TRBV5-4	TRBJ1-5	TGTGCCAGCAACGAAACGGAGCGCAATCAGCCCCAGCATTTT	CASNETERNQPQHF
14	-	TRBD1	TRBV5-1	TRBJ1-2	TGCGCCAGCAGCTTGGGGGACAGGGGCGATGGCTACACCTTC	CASSLGDRGDGYTF
12	-	TRBD1	TRBV11-1	TRBJ2-3	TGTGCCAGCAGCTTAGGGGGACAGGGAACGTATTTT	CASSLGGQGTYF
13	once	-	TRBV30	TRBJ2-7	TGTGCCTGGAGGGGCGCAATGTTTGGGGAGCAGTACTTC	CAWRGAMFGEQYF
11	-	-	TRBV20-1	TRBJ1-6	TGCAGTGCTAGGTCCAATGAGGCCCTCCACTTT	CSARSNEALHF
14	-	TRBD1	TRBV5-1	TRBJ1-1	TGCGCCAGCAGGGCGACAGGGGGCATGACTGAAGCTTTCTTT	CASRATGGMTEAFF
14	once	-	TRBV5-8	TRBJ1-1	TGTGCCAGCAGCCCGGGTAGGAGGAACACTGAAGCTTTCTTT	CASSPGRRNTEAFF
14	-	TRBD1	TRBV9	TRBJ2-5	TGTGCCAGCAGCGTGGGGACAGGGGCGGAGACCCAGTACTTC	CASSVGTGAETQYF
13	few	-	TRBV6-6	TRBJ2-7	TGTGCCAGCAGTTACACAGGGAAAAACGAGCAGTACTTC	CASSYTGKNEQYF
13	once	-	TRBV5-5	TRBJ1-1	TGTGCCAGCAGCCAACTTCTGAACACTGAAGCTTTCTTT	CASSQLLNTEAFF
15	-	TRBD1	TRBV9	TRBJ1-2	TGTGCCAGCAGCGTAGCTTCGGGACAGGGCTGGGGCTACACCTTC	CASSVASGQGWGYTF
14	once	-	TRBV4-3	TRBJ1-1	TGCGCCAGCCCCCCTTGGGGACATAAGGCTGAAGCTTTCTTT	CASPPWGHKAEAFF
14	-	-	TRBV4-1	TRBJ1-2	TGCGCCAGCAGCCAAGAAAGAACAAACTATGGCTACACCTTC	CASSQERTNYGYTF
14	-	TRBD2	TRBV30	TRBJ2-3	TGTGCCTGGAGTGTAGCGGGGGGAGGAGATACGCAGTATTTT	CAWSVAGGGDTQYF
16	-	TRBD1	TRBV9	TRBJ2-1	TGTGCCAGCAGCGTAGGGGGGACAGGGGTCGGGAATGAGCAGTTCTTC	CASSVGGTGVGNEQFF
15	-	-	TRBV4-1	TRBJ1-2	TGCGCCAGCAGCCTTCTACAGGGATCTTCCTATGGCTACACCTTC	CASSLLQGSSYGYTF
14	-	-	TRBV27	TRBJ1-6	TGTGCCAGCAGCCCGGACAGTCATAATTCACCCCTCCACTTT	CASSPDSHNSPLHF
16	-	TRBD2	TRBV7-2	TRBJ2-3	TGTGCCAGCAGCCTAGGACTAGCGGGAGGGGCAGATACGCAGTATTTT	CASSLGLAGGADTQYF
17	-	-	TRBV14	TRBJ2-2	TGTGCCAGCAGCCCAAGGGGGTGGGGATCGAACACCGGGGAGCTGTTTTTT	CASSPRGWGSNTGELFF
16	-	-	TRBV4-2	TRBJ2-3	TGTGCCAGCAGCCAAGCTATTCTGGGGCGGACAGATACGCAGTATTTT	CASSQAILGRTDTQYF
15	once	TRBD2	TRBV5-6	TRBJ2-3	TGTGCCAGCAGCAAAGCGGGGGGCTTCACAGATACGCAGTATTTT	CASSKAGGFTDTQYF
14	-	-	TRBV3-1/TRBV3-2	TRBJ1-2	TGTGCCAGCAGCGTGGGAGGTCGGAACTATGGCTACACCTTC	CASSVGGRNYGYTF
15	-	-	TRBV15	TRBJ2-3	TGTGCCACCAGCACCCACGGACAGTCCACAGATACGCAGTATTTT	CATSTHGQSTDTQYF
16	-	TRBD1	TRBV11-1	TRBJ1-6	TGTGCCAGCAGCACCGGGACAGGGAATGGGGTGGCGGCCCTCCACTTT	CASSTGTGNGVAALHF
16	-	TRBD1	TRBV18	TRBJ2-7	TGTGCCAGCTCACCGAATGGACAGGGTTTTATCTACGAGCAGTACTTC	CASSPNGQGFIYEQYF
16	-	TRBD1	TRBV6-6	TRBJ1-6	TGTGCCAGCAGCTTCGACAGGGAGGTCTATAATTCACCCCTCCACTTT	CASSFDREVYNSPLHF
12	-	-	TRBV19	TRBJ1-5	TGTGCCAGTAGTACTCTCAATCAGCCCCAGCATTTT	CASSTLNQPQHF
12	-	-	TRBV20-1	TRBJ2-5	TGCAGTGCTAGTTCCATAAGCGAGACCCAGTACTTC	CSASSISETQYF
12	-	-	TRBV5-8	TRBJ2-1	TGTGCCAGCAACGCGCGAGGCTATGAGCAGTTCTTC	CASNARGYEQFF